This T cell receptor beta chain is drawn from a study of OX40 agonist ivuxolimab in advanced cancers. Study-level background: Ivuxolimab was an agonistic, fully human IgG2 monoclonal antibody directed against OX40 (CD134), a costimulatory receptor. Intravenous ivuxolimab was administered to patients every 2 weeks at six dose levels: 0.01, 0.1, 0.3, 1.5, 3 and 10 mg/kg. Of the 50 to 55 patients in dose escalation, about 20 had hepatocellular carcinoma, about 15 had melanoma, 9 had renal cell carcinoma and 9 had head and neck cancer. In the dose-escalation cohort, approximately 82% of patients were male, and the mean age was 60 years with a range of roughly 23 to 79. Patients were allowed to have had prior anti-PD-1, anti-PD-L1 or anti-CTLA-4 therapy, and around two fifths of the dose-escalation patients had been treated with checkpoint inhibitors. Partial responses occurred in three dose-escalation patients, of whom one had hepatocellular carcinoma and two had cutaneous melanoma. Peripheral TCRbeta sequencing aimed to test whether ivuxolimab altered TCR sequence diversity and caused clonal T-cell expansion. The paper covers the monotherapy dose-escalation part of the phase I ivuxolimab trial, which included N of about 56 patients. The investigation overall reported the following: Low levels of normalized T-cell clonal expansion were also seen in some patients who did not respond. Clonal expansion of both CD4+ and CD8+ blood T cells was observed from baseline to week 6 at doses 0.1 to 3.0 mg/kg. Which antigens the clonally expanded peripheral T cells were specific for was not determined. After ivuxolimab, CD8+ T cells had more expanded clones than CD4+ T cells on average. In the 0.1-3.0 mg/kg groups, partial responders had among the lowest normalized peripheral clonal expansion, particularly in CD8+ T cells.

For sequencing of the TCRbeta CDR3 region, genomic DNA was extracted from the sorted cells. TCRbeta CDR3 regions were sequenced using the immunoSEQ Assay. This is the immuneACCESS table as TCRdb keeps it, with only in-frame sequences that have V and J called. A part of the clones is gone; compared with another copy, unresolved V genes explain less than half, and the rest is unexplained. The sample table holds 70,000 to 95,000 clones, of which about 85% were seen once. The ten largest make up about 4% of the sample. Comment on this clone: Its antigen remains undetermined. Nothing much larger sits one base from this clone, and base qualities are not available.

Patients with autoimmune disease history or receiving systemic immunosuppression were excluded from the trial. Peripheral blood for TCR sequencing was collected from all dose cohorts at baseline, on cycle 4 day 1, and on cycle 7 day 1. Samples were obtained from an open-label, multicenter, first-in-human phase I dose-escalation trial of ivuxolimab. Adults with locally advanced or metastatic melanoma, renal cell, hepatocellular, or head and neck squamous cell carcinoma were enrolled in the trial. Before TCR sequencing, CD4+ T cells and CD8+ T cells were sorted from peripheral blood as separate populations. The sequence was obtained from an adult with an advanced solid tumor such as melanoma, head and neck, liver or kidney cancer. The sequencing here drew on CD4+ or CD8+ T cells sorted from blood, taken in a trial of the OX40 agonist ivuxolimab.

The DNA is TGTGCCAGTAGCCAGATGGGGTATGGGGCCAATCGGGAGCAGTTCTTC. Translated, it gives CASSQMGYGANREQFF. The V and J genes are TRBV19 and TRBJ2-1, and the D gene may be TRBD1, 5 bases matching. CDR3 length: 16 amino acids, cysteine to phenylalanine. Just the 48-base CDR3 DNA is kept, in frame starting at base 1. As encoded in the germline V gene (reference sequence), CDR1 is LNHDA while CDR2 is SQIVND. Trimming at the junction amounts to 6 bases on V and 10 bases on J, and the germline ends lie 25 bases apart.